This section outlines one TCR beta chain sequence together with its context. A read error may be the cause here, since a much bigger clone is one base away. Since the CDR3 does not end with the conserved phenylalanine or tryptophan, this likely comes from a read error. This sample is part of a study of tumor and adjacent non-tumor tissue in lung cancer. Study-wide context: Histology: under 15 adenocarcinoma, a couple of squamous cell carcinoma, 1 small cell lung cancer. About 4.2 million productive TCRbeta reads were obtained per sample on average.

RNA was extracted from bulk tissue without any cell sorting. More than 3 cm separated this lung sample from the edge of the tumor. A modified ARM-PCR protocol with three rounds of nested PCR amplified TCRbeta. TCRdb fed the multiplex PCR reads into MiXCR, producing one record per CDR3 protein. This sample has tens of thousands of distinct CDR3 sequences, with approximately 78% found just once. Germline V gives CDR1 SGHDN, CDR2 FVKESK. Trimming cost V 4 bases and J 5 bases, with 14 bases left between them. This CDR3 spans 14 amino acids. J is TRBJ1-2 and V is TRBV14; maybe TRBD1 (6 bases). The TCR comes from a man aged 55 to 70 with non-small cell lung cancer. The sample taken for sequencing was distant non-tumor lung tissue. The CDR3 loop is CASSPVTGSYGYTS. DNA for the CDR3: TGTGCCAGCAGCCCCGTGACAGGCTCTTATGGCTACACCTCC.